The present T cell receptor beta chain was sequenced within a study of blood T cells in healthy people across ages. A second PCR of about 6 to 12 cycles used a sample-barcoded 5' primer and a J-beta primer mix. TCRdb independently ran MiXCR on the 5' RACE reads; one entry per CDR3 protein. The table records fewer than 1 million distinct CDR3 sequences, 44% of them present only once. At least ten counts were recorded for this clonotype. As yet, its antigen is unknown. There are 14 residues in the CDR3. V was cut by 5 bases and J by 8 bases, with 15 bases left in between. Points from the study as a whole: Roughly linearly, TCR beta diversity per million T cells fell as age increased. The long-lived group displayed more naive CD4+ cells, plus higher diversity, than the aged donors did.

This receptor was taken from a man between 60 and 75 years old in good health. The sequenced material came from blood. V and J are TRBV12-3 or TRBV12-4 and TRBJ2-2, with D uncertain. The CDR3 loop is CASSPSSGSGELFF. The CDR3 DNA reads TGTGCCAGCAGTCCCAGTTCCGGTTCGGGGGAGCTGTTTTTT.